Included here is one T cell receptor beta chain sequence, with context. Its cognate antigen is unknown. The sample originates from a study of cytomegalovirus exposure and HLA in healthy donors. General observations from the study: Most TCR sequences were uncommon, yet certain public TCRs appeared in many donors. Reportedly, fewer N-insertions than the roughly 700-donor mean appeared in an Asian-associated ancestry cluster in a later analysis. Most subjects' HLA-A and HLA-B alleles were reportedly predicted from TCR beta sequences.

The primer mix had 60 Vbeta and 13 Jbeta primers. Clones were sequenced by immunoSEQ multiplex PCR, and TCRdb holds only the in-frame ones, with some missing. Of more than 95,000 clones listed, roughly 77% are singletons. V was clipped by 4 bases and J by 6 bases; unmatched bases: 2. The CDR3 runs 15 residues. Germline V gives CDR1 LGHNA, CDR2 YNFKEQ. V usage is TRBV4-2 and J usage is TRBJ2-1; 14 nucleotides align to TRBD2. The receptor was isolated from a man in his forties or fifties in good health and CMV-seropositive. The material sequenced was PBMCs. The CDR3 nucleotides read TGTGCCAGCAGCCCGGGGACTAGCGGGAGCAATGAGCAGTTCTTC. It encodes CASSPGTSGSNEQFF.